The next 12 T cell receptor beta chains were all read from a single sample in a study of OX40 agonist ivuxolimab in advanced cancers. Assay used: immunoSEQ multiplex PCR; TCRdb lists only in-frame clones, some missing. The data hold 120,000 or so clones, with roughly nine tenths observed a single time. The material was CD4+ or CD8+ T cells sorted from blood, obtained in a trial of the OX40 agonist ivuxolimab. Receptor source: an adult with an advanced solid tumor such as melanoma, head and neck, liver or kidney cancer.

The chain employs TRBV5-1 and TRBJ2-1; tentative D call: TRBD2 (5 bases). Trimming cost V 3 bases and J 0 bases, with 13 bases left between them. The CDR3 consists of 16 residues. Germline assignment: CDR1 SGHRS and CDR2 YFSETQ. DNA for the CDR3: TGCGCCAGCAGCTCCCTTTTAGGGAGCTCCTACAATGAGCAGTTCTTC. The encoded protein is CASSSLLGSSYNEQFF.

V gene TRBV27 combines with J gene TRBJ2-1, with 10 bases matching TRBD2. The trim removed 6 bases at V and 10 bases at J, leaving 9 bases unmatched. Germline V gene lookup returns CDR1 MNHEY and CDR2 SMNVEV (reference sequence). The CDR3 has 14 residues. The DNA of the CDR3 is TGTGCCAGCAGGCGACTAGCGGGTGGAGAAGAGCAGTTCTTC. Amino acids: CASRRLAGGEEQFF.

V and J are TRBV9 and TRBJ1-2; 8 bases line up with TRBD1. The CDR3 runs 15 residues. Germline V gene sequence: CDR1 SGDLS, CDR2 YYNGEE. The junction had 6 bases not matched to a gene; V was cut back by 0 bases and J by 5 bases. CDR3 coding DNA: TGTGCCAGCAGCGTAGAGGCAGGGGGCTGGTATGGCTACACCTTC. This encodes CASSVEAGGWYGYTF.

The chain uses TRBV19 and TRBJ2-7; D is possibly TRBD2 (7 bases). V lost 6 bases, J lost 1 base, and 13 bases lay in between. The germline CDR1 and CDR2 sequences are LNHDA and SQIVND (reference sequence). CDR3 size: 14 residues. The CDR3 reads CASSEGDYSYEQYF. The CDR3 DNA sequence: TGTGCCAGTAGCGAGGGGGACTATTCCTACGAGCAGTACTTC.

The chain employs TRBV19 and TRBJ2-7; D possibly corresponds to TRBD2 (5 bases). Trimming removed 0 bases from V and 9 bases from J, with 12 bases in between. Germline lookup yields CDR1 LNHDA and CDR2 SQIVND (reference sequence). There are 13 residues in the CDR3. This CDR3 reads CASSIDGLGGQYF. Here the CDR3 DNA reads TGTGCCAGTAGTATAGATGGACTCGGAGGGCAGTACTTC.

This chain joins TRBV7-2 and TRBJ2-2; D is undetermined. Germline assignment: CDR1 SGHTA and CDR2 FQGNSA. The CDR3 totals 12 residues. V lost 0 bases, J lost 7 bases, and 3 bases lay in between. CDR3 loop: CASSLAVGELFF. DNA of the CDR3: TGTGCCAGCAGCTTAGCGGTCGGGGAGCTGTTTTTT.

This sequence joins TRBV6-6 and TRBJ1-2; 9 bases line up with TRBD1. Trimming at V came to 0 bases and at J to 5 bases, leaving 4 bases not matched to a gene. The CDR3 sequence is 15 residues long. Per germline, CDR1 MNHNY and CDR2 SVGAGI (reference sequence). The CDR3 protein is CASSYSWDRDYGYTF. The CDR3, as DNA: TGTGCCAGCAGTTACTCCTGGGACAGGGATTATGGCTACACCTTC.

CDR3 nucleotides: TGCGCCAGCAGCTCTCGACCGGAGATGTGGACTGAAGCTTTCTTT. It translates to CASSSRPEMWTEAFF. The gene calls are TRBV5-1 and TRBJ1-1; D remains ambiguous. The germline CDR1 and CDR2 sequences are SGHRS and YFSETQ. V was pared by 3 bases and J by 5 bases, with 17 bases between. This CDR3 has 15 residues.

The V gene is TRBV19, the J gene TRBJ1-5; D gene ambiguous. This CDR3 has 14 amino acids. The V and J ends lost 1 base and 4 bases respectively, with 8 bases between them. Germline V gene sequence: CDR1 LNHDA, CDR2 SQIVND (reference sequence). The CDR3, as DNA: TGTGCCAGTAGTATAGGGCCGAGAAATCAGCCCCAGCATTTT. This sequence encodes CASSIGPRNQPQHF. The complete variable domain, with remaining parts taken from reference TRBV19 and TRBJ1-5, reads DGGITQSPKYLFRKEGQNVTLSCEQNLNHDAMYWYRQDPGQGLRLIYYSQIVNDFQKGDIAEGYSVSREKKESFPLTVTSAQKNPTAFYLCASSIGPRNQPQHFGDGTRLSIL.

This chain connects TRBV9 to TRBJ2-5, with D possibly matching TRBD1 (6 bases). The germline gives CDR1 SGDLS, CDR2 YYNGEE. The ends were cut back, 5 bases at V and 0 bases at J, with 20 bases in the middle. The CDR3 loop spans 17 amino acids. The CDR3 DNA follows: TGTGCCAGCAGTCTCAGGGACATCCGATTGTACCAAGAGACCCAGTACTTC. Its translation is CASSLRDIRLYQETQYF.

CDR3 nucleotide sequence: TGTGCCAGCGGACAGACCCCGACGGCCCAGCATTTT. Protein product: CASGQTPTAQHF. The rearrangement uses TRBV6-1 and TRBJ1-5; D may be TRBD1 (6 bases). The CDR3 loop spans 12 amino acids. Germline lookup yields CDR1 MNHNS and CDR2 SASEGT. Trimming took off 8 bases at V and 11 bases at J, with 16 bases between the two ends.

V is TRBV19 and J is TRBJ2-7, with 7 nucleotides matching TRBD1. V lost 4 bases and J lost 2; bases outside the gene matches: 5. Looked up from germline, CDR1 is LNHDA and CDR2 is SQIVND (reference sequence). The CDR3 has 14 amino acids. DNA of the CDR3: TGTGCCAGTAGTAGACAGGGATTAACCTACGAGCAGTACTTC. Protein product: CASSRQGLTYEQYF. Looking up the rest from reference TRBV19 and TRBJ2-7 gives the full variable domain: DGGITQSPKYLFRKEGQNVTLSCEQNLNHDAMYWYRQDPGQGLRLIYYSQIVNDFQKGDIAEGYSVSREKKESFPLTVTSAQKNPTAFYLCASSRQGLTYEQYFGPGTRLTVT.